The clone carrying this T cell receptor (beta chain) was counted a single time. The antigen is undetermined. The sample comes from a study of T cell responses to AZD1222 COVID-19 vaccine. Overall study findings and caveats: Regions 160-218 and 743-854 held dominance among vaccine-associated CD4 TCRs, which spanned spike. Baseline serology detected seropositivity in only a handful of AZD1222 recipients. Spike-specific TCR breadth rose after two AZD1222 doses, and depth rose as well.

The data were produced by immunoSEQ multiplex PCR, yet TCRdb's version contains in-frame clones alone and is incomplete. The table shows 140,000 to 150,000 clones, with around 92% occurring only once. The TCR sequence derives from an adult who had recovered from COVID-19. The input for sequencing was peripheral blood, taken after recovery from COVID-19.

CDR3 nucleotides: TGTGCCAGTAGTACATCACAGGGTGCCAGCACAGATACGCAGTATTTT. This codes for CASSTSQGASTDTQYF. The J gene is TRBJ2-3, the V gene TRBV19, with a tentative D call TRBD1 (6 bases). The CDR3 is 16 amino acids. The V end was cut by 4 bases, the J end by 0 bases, with 14 bases between. Per the germline V gene, CDR1 is LNHDA and CDR2 is SQIVND (reference sequence).